This T cell receptor beta chain was recorded in a study of T-cell memory formation after mild COVID-19. Study overall: TCR clustering was largely donor specific.

Remarks on this clonotype: Its specificity is unknown.

The germline gives CDR1 SNHLY, CDR2 FYNNEI. This CDR3 is 14 amino acids long. Trimming left V 7 bases short and J 7 bases short, with 16 bases between. General study results and limits: Nothing confirmed that second-wave clones peaking on day 37 were specific for SARS-CoV-2. In pre-infection memory, a portion of responding clones appeared, which suggested that cross-reactive memory joined.

TCRdb re-analysed the 5' RACE reads in MiXCR, keeping a single row per CDR3 protein. The table records 300,000 to 400,000 distinct CDR3 sequences, approximately 13% of them present only once. The chain is built from TRBV2 and TRBJ2-2, with D hard to call. Sequences were obtained from PBMCs or a T cell subset sorted from them (not recorded which). The clonotype was recovered from a man between 18 and 29 years old who had mild COVID-19 (a few samples of this study predate the infection). Cell type and time point are not known. As DNA, the CDR3 is TGTGCCAGCACTCCCGGGCCATTCTTCGGGGAGCTGTTTTTT. Residues: CASTPGPFFGELFF.